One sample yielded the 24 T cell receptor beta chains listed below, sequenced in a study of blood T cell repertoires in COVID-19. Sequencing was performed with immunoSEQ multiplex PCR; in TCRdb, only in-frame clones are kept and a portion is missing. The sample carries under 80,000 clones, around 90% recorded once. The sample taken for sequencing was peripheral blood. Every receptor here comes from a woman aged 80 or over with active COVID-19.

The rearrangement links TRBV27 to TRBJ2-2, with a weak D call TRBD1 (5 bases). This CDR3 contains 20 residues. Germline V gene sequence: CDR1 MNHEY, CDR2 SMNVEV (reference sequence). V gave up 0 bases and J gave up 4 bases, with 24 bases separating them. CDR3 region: CASSLSMVRVGVSSTGELFF. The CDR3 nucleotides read TGTGCCAGCAGTTTATCGATGGTCAGGGTTGGTGTGAGTTCCACCGGGGAGCTGTTTTTT.

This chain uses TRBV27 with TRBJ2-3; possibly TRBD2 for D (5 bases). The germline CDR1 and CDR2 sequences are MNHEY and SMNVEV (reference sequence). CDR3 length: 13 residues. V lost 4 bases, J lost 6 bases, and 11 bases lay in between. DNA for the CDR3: TGTGCCAGCAGTTCGGAGGAACGGGATACGCAGTATTTT. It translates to CASSSEERDTQYF.

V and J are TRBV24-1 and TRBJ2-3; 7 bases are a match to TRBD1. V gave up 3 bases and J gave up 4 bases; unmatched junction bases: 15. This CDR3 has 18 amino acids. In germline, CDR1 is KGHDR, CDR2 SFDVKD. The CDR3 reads CATSDPQGRGGVPDTQYF. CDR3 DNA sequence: TGTGCCACCAGTGATCCCCAAGGAAGAGGGGGCGTCCCAGATACGCAGTATTTT.

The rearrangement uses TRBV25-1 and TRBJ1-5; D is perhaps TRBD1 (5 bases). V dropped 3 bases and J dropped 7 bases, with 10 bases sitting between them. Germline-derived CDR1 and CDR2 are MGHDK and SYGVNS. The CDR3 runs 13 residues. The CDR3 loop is CASSDPGGQPQHF. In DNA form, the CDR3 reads TGTGCCAGCAGTGATCCCGGGGGGCAGCCCCAGCATTTT. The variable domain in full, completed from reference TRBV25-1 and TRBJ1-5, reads EADIYQTPRYLVIGTGKKITLECSQTMGHDKMYWYQQDPGMELHLIHYSYGVNSTEKGDLSSESTVSRIRTEHFPLTLESARPSHTSQYLCASSDPGGQPQHFGDGTRLSIL.

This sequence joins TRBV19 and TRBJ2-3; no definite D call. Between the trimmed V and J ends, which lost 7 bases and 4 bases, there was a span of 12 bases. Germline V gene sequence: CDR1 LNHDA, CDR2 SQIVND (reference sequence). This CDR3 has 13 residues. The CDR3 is CASIGVHSDTQYF. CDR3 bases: TGTGCCAGTATTGGAGTACACTCAGATACGCAGTATTTT.

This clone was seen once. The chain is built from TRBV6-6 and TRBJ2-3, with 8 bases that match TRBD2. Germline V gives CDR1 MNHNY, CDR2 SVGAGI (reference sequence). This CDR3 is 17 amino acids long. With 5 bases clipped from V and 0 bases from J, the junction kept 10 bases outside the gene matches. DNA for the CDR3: TGTGCCAGCAGTCGAGGAGGTAGCGGGGCTAGCACAGATACGCAGTATTTT. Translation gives CASSRGGSGASTDTQYF.

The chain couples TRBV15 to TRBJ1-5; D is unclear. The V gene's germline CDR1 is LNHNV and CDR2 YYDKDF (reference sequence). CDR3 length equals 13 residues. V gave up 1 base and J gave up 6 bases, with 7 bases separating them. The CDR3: CATSRAGTQPQHF. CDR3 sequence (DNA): TGTGCCACCAGCAGAGCAGGTACTCAGCCCCAGCATTTT.

Here the CDR3 DNA reads TGTGCCAGCAGCTTAAAGACCAAGACAGGGGCGAGGAATTCACCCCTCCACTTT. Translation: CASSLKTKTGARNSPLHF. J is TRBJ1-6 and V is TRBV7-3; 8 nucleotides agree with TRBD1. V shed 1 base, J shed 7 bases, and the junction held 12 bases outside the gene matches. Germline V gene data show CDR1 as SGHTA and CDR2 as FQGTGA. The CDR3 sequence is 18 residues long.

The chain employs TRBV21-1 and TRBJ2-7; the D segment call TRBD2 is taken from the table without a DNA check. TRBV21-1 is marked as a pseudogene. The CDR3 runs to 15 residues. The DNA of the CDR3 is TGTGCCGGCCAAGGACTAGCGGGTAGCTCCTACGAGCAGTACTTC. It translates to CAGQGLAGSSYEQYF.

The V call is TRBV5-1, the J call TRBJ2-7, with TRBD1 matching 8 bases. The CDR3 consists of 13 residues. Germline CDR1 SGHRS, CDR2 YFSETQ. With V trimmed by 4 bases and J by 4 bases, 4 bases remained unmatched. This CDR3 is CASSVRQGYEQYF. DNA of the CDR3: TGCGCCAGCAGCGTACGACAGGGGTACGAGCAGTACTTC.

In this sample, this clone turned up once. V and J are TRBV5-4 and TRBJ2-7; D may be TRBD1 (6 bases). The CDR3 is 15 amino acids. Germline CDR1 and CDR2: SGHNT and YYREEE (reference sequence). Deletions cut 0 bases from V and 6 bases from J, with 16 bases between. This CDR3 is CASSLEQGQVGEQYF. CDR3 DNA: TGTGCCAGCAGCTTGGAACAGGGCCAGGTGGGCGAGCAGTACTTC.

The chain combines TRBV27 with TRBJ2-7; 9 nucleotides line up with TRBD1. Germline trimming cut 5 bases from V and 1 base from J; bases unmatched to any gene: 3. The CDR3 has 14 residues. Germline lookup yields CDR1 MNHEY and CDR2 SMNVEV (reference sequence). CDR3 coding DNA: TGTGCCAGCAGTAGGGGACAGGGTTCCTACGAGCAGTACTTC. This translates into CASSRGQGSYEQYF.

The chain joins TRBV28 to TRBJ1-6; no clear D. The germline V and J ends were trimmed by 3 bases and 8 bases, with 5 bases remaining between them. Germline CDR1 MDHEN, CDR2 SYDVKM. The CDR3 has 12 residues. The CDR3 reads CASSFQDSPLHF. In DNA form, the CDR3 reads TGTGCCAGCAGTTTTCAGGATTCACCCCTCCACTTT.

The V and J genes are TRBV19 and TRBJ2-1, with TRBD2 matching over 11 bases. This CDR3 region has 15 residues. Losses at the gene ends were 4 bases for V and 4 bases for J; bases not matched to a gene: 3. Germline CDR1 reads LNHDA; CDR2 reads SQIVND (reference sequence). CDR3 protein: CASSRGTSGYNEQFF. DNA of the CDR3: TGTGCCAGTAGTAGAGGGACTAGCGGATACAATGAGCAGTTCTTC.

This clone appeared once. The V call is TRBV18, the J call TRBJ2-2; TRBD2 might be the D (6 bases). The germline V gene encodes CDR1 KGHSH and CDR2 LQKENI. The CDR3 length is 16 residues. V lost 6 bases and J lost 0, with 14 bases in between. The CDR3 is CASSTNGGTNTGELFF. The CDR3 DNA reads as TGTGCCAGCTCCACCAACGGGGGAACGAACACCGGGGAGCTGTTTTTT.

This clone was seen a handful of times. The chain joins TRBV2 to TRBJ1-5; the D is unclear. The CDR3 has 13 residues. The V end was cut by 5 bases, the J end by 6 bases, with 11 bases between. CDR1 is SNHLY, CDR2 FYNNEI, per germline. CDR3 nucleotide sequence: TGTGCCAGCAGTTTACAGTTGGCTCAGCCCCAGCATTTT. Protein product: CASSLQLAQPQHF.

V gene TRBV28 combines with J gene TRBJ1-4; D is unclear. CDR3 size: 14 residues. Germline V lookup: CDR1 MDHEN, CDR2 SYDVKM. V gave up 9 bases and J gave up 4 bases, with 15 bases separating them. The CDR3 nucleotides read TGTGCCAGACCCAGACTAGGCCTTAATGAAAAACTGTTTTTT. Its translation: CARPRLGLNEKLFF.

The CDR3 DNA reads as TGTGCCAGTAGTAGACGGGGGGCAGGGGCGGGTTTTTCGGTGGACACTGAAGCTTTCTTT. It translates to CASSRRGAGAGFSVDTEAFF. The V call is TRBV19, the J call TRBJ1-1, with a weak D call TRBD1 (6 bases). The CDR3 covers 20 residues. Trimming removed 4 bases at V and 3 bases at J, with 30 bases between. The germline V gene has CDR1 LNHDA and CDR2 SQIVND (reference sequence). Filled out from reference TRBV19 and TRBJ1-1, the complete variable domain reads DGGITQSPKYLFRKEGQNVTLSCEQNLNHDAMYWYRQDPGQGLRLIYYSQIVNDFQKGDIAEGYSVSREKKESFPLTVTSAQKNPTAFYLCASSRRGAGAGFSVDTEAFFGQGTRLTVV.

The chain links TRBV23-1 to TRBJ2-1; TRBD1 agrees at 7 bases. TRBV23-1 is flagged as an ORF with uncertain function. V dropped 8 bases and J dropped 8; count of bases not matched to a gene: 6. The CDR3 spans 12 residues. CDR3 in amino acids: CASGYRGHEQFF. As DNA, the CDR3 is TGCGCCAGCGGATACAGGGGCCATGAGCAGTTCTTC.

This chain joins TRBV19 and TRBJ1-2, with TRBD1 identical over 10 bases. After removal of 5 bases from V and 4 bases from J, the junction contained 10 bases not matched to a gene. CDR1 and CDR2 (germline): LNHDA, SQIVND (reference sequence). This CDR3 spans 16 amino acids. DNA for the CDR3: TGTGCCAGTAGTCATCGACAGGGGGCAATTCGCTATGGCTACACCTTC. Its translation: CASSHRQGAIRYGYTF.

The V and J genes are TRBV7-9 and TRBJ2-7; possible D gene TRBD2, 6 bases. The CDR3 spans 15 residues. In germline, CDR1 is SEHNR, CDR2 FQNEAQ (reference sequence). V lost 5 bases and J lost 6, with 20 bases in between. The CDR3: CASSPLRHAGGEQYF. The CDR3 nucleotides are TGTGCCAGCAGCCCCCTCAGACACGCCGGGGGCGAGCAGTACTTC.

The CDR3 nucleotides are TGTGCCAGCAGCGTGGGGACAGCCTATGGCTACACCTTC. Protein sequence: CASSVGTAYGYTF. The chain uses TRBV9 and TRBJ1-2, with 7 bases matching TRBD1. Germline V gene sequence: CDR1 SGDLS, CDR2 YYNGEE. The CDR3 is 13 residues long. J was trimmed by 4 bases and V by 2 bases; bases with no gene match: 2.

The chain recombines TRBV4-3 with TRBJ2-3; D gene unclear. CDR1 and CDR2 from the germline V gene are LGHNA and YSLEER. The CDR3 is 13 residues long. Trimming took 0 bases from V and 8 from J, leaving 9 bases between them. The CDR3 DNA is TGCGCCAGCAGCCAAGATCCCGGTAGTACGCAGTATTTT. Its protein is CASSQDPGSTQYF.

The CDR3 nucleotides read TGTGCCAGCAGCCAAGGGGCAGGAGCGGGAGAGACCCAGTACTTC. This gives the protein CASSQGAGAGETQYF. The chain has TRBV14 and TRBJ2-5, with a tentative D call TRBD2 (6 bases). Germline CDR1 and CDR2: SGHDN and FVKESK. The CDR3 is 15 amino acids. The V end was cut by 1 base, the J end by 4 bases, with 13 bases between.